This TCR beta chain comes out of a study of monozygotic twins with inflammatory bowel disease. The study's findings and limits: IBD patients exhibited fewer clonotypes shared with other individuals than healthy twins, particularly with disease activity. TCRbeta inverse Simpson diversity was decreased in IBD patients versus healthy co-twins.

The germline CDR1 and CDR2 sequences are ENHRY and SYGVKD. This CDR3 region has 13 residues. The template-switching step introduced UMIs that carried a 6-nucleotide sample barcode. TCRdb re-called the 5' RACE reads and shows each CDR3 protein once, DNA omitted. Its table records about 160,000 distinct CDR3 sequences. Notes on this clonotype: Its antigen is not identified.

This TCR was recovered from a human donor with ulcerative colitis or Crohn's disease, or a healthy co-twin of an affected twin (not recorded which). Sequenced material: blood. This rearrangement joins TRBV10-3 to TRBJ1-2. CDR3 residues: CAISDSDFYGYTF.